Below, 13 T cell receptor beta chains from the same sample are listed, as sequenced in a study of blood T cell repertoires in COVID-19 (dated by TCRdb to about 2020). The library was produced with the immunoSEQ multiplex PCR assay. Here the immuneACCESS table is served through TCRdb, limited to in-frame sequences with V and J called. Missing clones are a known gap in these copies; in checked studies unresolved V genes cover under half, and the rest lacks a known reason. The sample table records approximately 200,000 clones; roughly nine tenths of these occur just once. 2% to 2.5% of the sample rests with the top ten. The specimen was PBMCs or T cells enriched from blood (not recorded which). All receptors come from a woman aged 25 to 45 who had recovered from COVID-19.

The rearrangement joins TRBV24-1 to TRBJ1-1, with D uncertain. The CDR3 loop spans 13 amino acids. Trimming took 3 bases from V and 8 from J, leaving 12 bases between them. CDR1 is KGHDR and CDR2 is SFDVKD in the germline V gene. The CDR3 DNA sequence: TGTGCCACCAGTGATCAACAGACCCTAGAAGCTTTCTTT. This gives the protein CATSDQQTLEAFF.

V usage is TRBV27 and J usage is TRBJ1-6; 7 bases line up with TRBD1. This CDR3 is built from 17 residues. Germline loops: CDR1 MNHEY, CDR2 SMNVEV (reference sequence). Trimming cost V 2 bases and J 0 bases; bases outside gene matches: 4. The CDR3 spells CASSLPQGPSYNSPLHF. In DNA, the CDR3 is TGTGCCAGCAGTTTACCACAGGGGCCCTCCTATAATTCACCCCTCCACTTT.

The chain has TRBV7-2 and TRBJ2-7, with 8 bases that match TRBD2. V shed 5 bases, J shed 3 bases, and the junction held 6 bases outside the gene matches. Germline lookup yields CDR1 SGHTA and CDR2 FQGNSA. The length of the CDR3 is 14 residues. The CDR3 sequence is CASSPPTSGYEQYF. The DNA of the CDR3 is TGTGCCAGCAGCCCCCCAACTAGCGGCTACGAGCAGTACTTC.

V and J are TRBV5-4 and TRBJ1-6; 11 bases are shared with TRBD1. The CDR3 extends over 17 amino acids. V dropped 6 bases and J dropped 7; count of bases not matched to a gene: 12. Germline V gives CDR1 SGHNT, CDR2 YYREEE (reference sequence). The chain's CDR3 is CASTDRGRGDGNSPLHF. DNA for the CDR3: TGTGCCAGCACGGACAGGGGGCGGGGAGATGGAAATTCACCCCTCCACTTT.

The V call is TRBV7-3, the J call TRBJ2-4, with 8 bases that match TRBD2. CDR1 and CDR2 from the germline V gene are SGHTA and FQGTGA. The length of the CDR3 is 16 residues. V lost 0 bases, J lost 2 bases, and 3 bases stayed unmatched. The CDR3 region is CASSLTSGGSKNIQYF. Written as DNA, the CDR3 is TGTGCCAGCAGCTTAACATCGGGAGGGTCCAAAAACATTCAGTACTTC.

Regarding this clone: The same CDR3 can be traced to other DNA sequences in this sample. CDR3 amino acids: CASSEQGQVYEQYF. DNA of the CDR3: TGTGCCAGCAGTGAACAGGGACAGGTCTACGAGCAGTACTTC. The chain carries TRBV6-1 and TRBJ2-7; 8 positions agree with TRBD1. V was pared by 2 bases and J by 3 bases, with 3 bases of the junction left unmatched. The V gene's germline CDR1 is MNHNS and CDR2 SASEGT. The CDR3 is 14 amino acids.

The chain couples TRBV4-1 to TRBJ1-3; no clear D. Germline-derived CDR1 and CDR2 are MGHRA and YSYEKL. The CDR3 is made up of 15 amino acids. V lost 5 bases and J lost 0, with 11 bases in between. The CDR3 bases are TGCGCCAGCAGCAGACCCCGGGACTCTGGAAACACCATATATTTT. Its translation: CASSRPRDSGNTIYF.

This clone has more than one count but fewer than ten. V gene TRBV5-5 combines with J gene TRBJ2-1; unclear D gene. Germline-derived CDR1 and CDR2 are SGHKS and YYEKEE (reference sequence). Trimming took off 3 bases at V and 5 bases at J, with 9 bases between the two ends. This CDR3 region has 13 residues. CDR3 coding DNA: TGTGCCAGCAGCTCCCTCCCCGACAATGAGCAGTTCTTC. Translating it yields CASSSLPDNEQFF.

This rearrangement joins TRBV27 to TRBJ2-2; tentative D call: TRBD2 (6 bases). The CDR3 is 15 residues long. V lost 5 bases and J 2 bases, leaving 12 bases between the germline ends. Per the germline V gene, CDR1 is MNHEY and CDR2 is SMNVEV (reference sequence). The CDR3 here is CASSRLGGNTGELFF. The CDR3 region has the DNA TGTGCCAGCAGTCGCCTGGGGGGTAACACCGGGGAGCTGTTTTTT.

CDR3 sequence reads: CASSLTNRVEQYF. The CDR3 DNA follows: TGTGCCAGCAGCCTTACCAACAGGGTCGAGCAGTACTTC. The V gene is TRBV7-9, the J gene TRBJ2-7; a possible D gene is TRBD1 (6 bases). The CDR3 is made up of 13 amino acids. The germline V and J ends were trimmed by 5 bases and 6 bases, with 14 bases remaining between them. Germline V gene lookup returns CDR1 SEHNR and CDR2 FQNEAQ (reference sequence).

This clone was observed once. The chain carries TRBV27 and TRBJ2-5; tentative D call: TRBD2 (5 bases). Germline CDR1 is MNHEY and CDR2 is SMNVEV (reference sequence). The germline V and J ends were trimmed by 4 bases and 2 bases, with 17 bases remaining between them. The CDR3 spans 16 residues. The CDR3 region is CASSYSRREGQETQYF. CDR3 coding DNA: TGTGCCAGCAGTTACTCCCGGCGCGAGGGACAAGAGACCCAGTACTTC.

The DNA for the CDR3 is TGTGCCGGAGGTCCGGGGACAGGGAGTACCGGGGAGCTGTTTTTT. It is translated as CAGGPGTGSTGELFF. This chain connects TRBV30 to TRBJ2-2, with TRBD1 matching over 9 bases. CDR3 length: 15 amino acids. Germline values: CDR1 GTSNPN, CDR2 SVGIG (reference sequence). Losses at the gene ends were 8 bases for V and 5 bases for J; bases not matched to a gene: 12.

The V gene is TRBV27, the J gene TRBJ1-6, with no clear D. This CDR3 contains 16 residues. Germline-derived CDR1 and CDR2 are MNHEY and SMNVEV (reference sequence). V gave up 2 bases and J gave up 0 bases, with 8 bases separating them. This CDR3 is CASSLTGSSYNSPLHF. Written as DNA, the CDR3 is TGTGCCAGCAGTTTAACGGGTAGCTCCTATAATTCACCCCTCCACTTT.